This TCR beta chain was observed in a study of T cell repertoires in cytomegalovirus infection. Across the whole study: Recently identified HLA-C-restricted CMV epitopes were used, and well-studied HLA-B-restricted CMV epitopes were used as well.

Notes on this clonotype: Its cognate antigen is unknown.

The CDR3 covers 15 residues. V was trimmed by 5 bases and J by 0 bases, leaving 15 bases between them. Germline CDR1 DFQATT, CDR2 SNEGSKA (reference sequence). Each CDR3 protein is one row after TCRdb ran MiXCR on the reads. The repertoire includes fewer than 650,000 distinct CDR3 sequences, under 45% of them detected once, and 48% sits in the top ten. The sequenced sample was cultured PBMCs, obtained from culture after CMV antigen stimulation. The chain joins TRBV20-1 to TRBJ2-3; D is perhaps TRBD2 (7 bases). The TCR originated in a human donor in good health (CMV status not recorded). Some clones in this sample may be carry-over from other donors' samples. CDR3 in DNA: TGCAGTGCTCTCGGACCGGGGGGCAGCACAGATACGCAGTATTTT. Translated, it gives CSALGPGGSTDTQYF.